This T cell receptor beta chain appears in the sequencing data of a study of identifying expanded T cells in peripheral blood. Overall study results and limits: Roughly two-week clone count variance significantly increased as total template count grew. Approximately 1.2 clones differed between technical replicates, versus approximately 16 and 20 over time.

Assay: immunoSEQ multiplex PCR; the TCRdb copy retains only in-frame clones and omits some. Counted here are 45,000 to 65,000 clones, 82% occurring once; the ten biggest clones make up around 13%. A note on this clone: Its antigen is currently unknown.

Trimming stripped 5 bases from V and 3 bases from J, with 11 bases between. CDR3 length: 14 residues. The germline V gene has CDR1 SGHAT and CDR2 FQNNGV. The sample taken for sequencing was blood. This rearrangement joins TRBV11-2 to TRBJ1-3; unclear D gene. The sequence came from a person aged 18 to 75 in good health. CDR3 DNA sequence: TGTGCCAGCAGCCCCGGGAGTAGTGGAAACACCATATATTTT. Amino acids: CASSPGSSGNTIYF.